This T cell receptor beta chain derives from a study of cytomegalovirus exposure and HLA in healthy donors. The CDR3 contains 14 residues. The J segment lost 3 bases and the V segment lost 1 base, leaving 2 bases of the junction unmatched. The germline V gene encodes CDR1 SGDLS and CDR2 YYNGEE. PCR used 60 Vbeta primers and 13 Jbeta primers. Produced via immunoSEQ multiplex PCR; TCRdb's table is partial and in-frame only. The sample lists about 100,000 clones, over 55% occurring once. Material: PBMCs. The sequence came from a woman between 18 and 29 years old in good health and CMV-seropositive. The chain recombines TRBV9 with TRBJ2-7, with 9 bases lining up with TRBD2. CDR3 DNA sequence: TGTGCCAGCAGCGTATCTAGCGGGATCTACGAGCAGTACTTC. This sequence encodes CASSVSSGIYEQYF.